This TCR beta chain was captured by sequencing in a study of cytomegalovirus exposure and HLA in healthy donors. It was with 60 Vbeta and 13 Jbeta primers that the PCR ran. This table comes from immunoSEQ multiplex PCR, and its TCRdb copy is limited to in-frame clones, with some not included. The sample has 95,000 to 150,000 clones, over 65% seen once; the top ten hold under 2%. The germline CDR1 and CDR2 sequences are MNHEY and SMNVEV (reference sequence). After removal of 5 bases from V and 3 bases from J, the junction contained 11 bases not matched to a gene. The CDR3 loop spans 17 amino acids. The sample consisted of PBMCs. J is TRBJ1-5 and V is TRBV27; TRBD1 matches at 9 bases. The sequence was obtained from a young man in good health and CMV-seronegative. CDR3 in amino acids: CASSPRWTGVTNQPQHF. CDR3 nucleotides: TGTGCCAGCAGTCCCCGATGGACAGGGGTTACCAATCAGCCCCAGCATTTT.